This passage covers 31 T cell receptor beta chains from one sample sequenced in a study of tumor-infiltrating lymphocytes in primary liver carcinoma. Starting from 500 ng of total RNA, TCR beta cDNA was produced with a primer in the constant region. Library construction for TCR beta comprised three nested multiplex PCR rounds performed with slightly modified ARM-PCR. Primers for the first two PCR rounds were TRBV1-TRBV30 forward primers and a C-beta reverse primer (approximately 10 cycles per round). TCRdb re-called the multiplex PCR reads through MiXCR, storing one row per CDR3 protein. The sample lists roughly 78,000 distinct CDR3 sequences; 65% to 75% were seen once. Co-extraction of both nucleic acids (RNA and DNA) used about 20-33 mg of unsorted bulk tissue. The sequenced sample was liver tumor tissue from sampling region 4. Subset: tumor region T4, right-lateral pole. Source of these receptors: a woman aged 55-69 years with primary liver carcinoma and hepatitis B virus infection.

A note on this clonotype: At one end, the junction sequence differs from germline, possibly due to a read error. The chain couples TRBV6-5 to TRBJ2-7; TRBD1 might be the D (5 bases). The CDR3 covers 14 residues. Germline lookup yields CDR1 MNHEY and CDR2 SVGAGI. The CDR3 region is CVSSSPDRFYEQYF. The DNA for the CDR3 is TGTGTCAGCAGTTCACCAGACAGATTCTACGAGCAGTACTTC.

This clonotype was found once. A read error may be the cause here, since a much bigger clone is one base away. This chain joins TRBV7-9 and TRBJ2-5; TRBD2 might be the D (5 bases). CDR1 and CDR2 (germline): SEHNR, FQNEAQ (reference sequence). The CDR3 spans 13 residues. In DNA, the CDR3 is TGTACCAGCAGCTTACAAAGCGGAGAGACCCAGTACTTC. This encodes CTSSLQSGETQYF.

This clonotype was seen more than once but under ten times. One end of the junction is discordant with germline, which a read error may explain. The CDR3 reads CSSGQTRGNTIYF. The CDR3, as DNA: TGCTCCAGCGGCCAGACCCGAGGAAACACCATATATTTT. The chain recombines TRBV4-1 with TRBJ1-3, with D unclear. Germline V gene lookup returns CDR1 MGHRA and CDR2 YSYEKL. CDR3 length: 13 residues.

This clonotype was observed a single time. One junction end does not reproduce the germline sequence, and a read error may be involved. V usage is TRBV5-1 and J usage is TRBJ2-7, with D perhaps TRBD2 (7 bases). CDR3 length: 16 amino acids. CDR1 and CDR2 from the germline V gene are SGHRS and YFSETQ. The DNA of the CDR3 is TGCGCCAACAGCCTAACTCGGGGGGCCCATACCTACGAGCAGTACTTC. Amino acids: CANSLTRGAHTYEQYF.

V is TRBV28 and J is TRBJ2-1; the match to TRBD2 covers 10 bases. V lost 4 bases and J lost 7; bases outside the gene matches: 7. Per germline, CDR1 MDHEN and CDR2 SYDVKM. The CDR3 covers 15 residues. CDR3 sequence (DNA): TGTGCCAGCAGTTCACTTACTAGCGGGACGAATGAGCAGTTCTTC. It translates to CASSSLTSGTNEQFF.

As regards this clonotype: Lacking the conserved final phenylalanine or tryptophan, this CDR3 likely reflects a read error. V is TRBV5-1 and J is TRBJ2-5; tentatively, D is TRBD2 (6 bases). CDR1 SGHRS and CDR2 YFSETQ come from the germline V gene. This CDR3 has 16 residues. The CDR3 sequence is CTSSLEVSGGWETQYV. Written as DNA, the CDR3 is TGCACCAGCAGCTTGGAAGTATCCGGGGGATGGGAGACCCAGTACGTC.

In the case of this clonotype: Since no conserved phenylalanine or tryptophan closes the CDR3, a read error is the likely cause. V usage is TRBV6-5 and J usage is TRBJ2-7; 7 positions agree with TRBD1. Per germline, CDR1 MNHEY and CDR2 SVGAGI. V lost 1 base and J lost 10; bases outside the gene matches: 16. The CDR3 loop spans 16 amino acids. The CDR3 region has the DNA TGTGCCAGCAGTTACTATACCGGGACAGAGGGTTTCGAACAGTACCTC. This translates into CASSYYTGTEGFEQYL.

Details on this clonotype: It may be a read error: a sequence one base away is much more abundant. The missing conserved phenylalanine or tryptophan at the end of this CDR3 makes a read error likely. It is unclear where the CDR3 begins or ends on the DNA, so no DNA is shown, and the CDR3 is as TCRdb lists it. The chain combines TRBV21-1 with TRBJ2-3; the tabulated D call, TRBD2, remains unverified against the DNA. TRBV21-1 corresponds to a pseudogene. 15 amino acids form the CDR3, both terminal residues included. The CDR3 spells CASSRPLQGPDTQYL.

As for this clonotype: Mismatch with germline at one junction end may stem from a read error. The rearrangement uses TRBV29-1 and TRBJ2-4; weak D call: TRBD1 (5 bases). The CDR3 runs 13 residues. Germline V CDR1 and CDR2: SQVTM, ANQGSEA. The CDR3 spells CIVEQGARNIQYF. The CDR3 DNA sequence: TGCATCGTTGAACAAGGGGCCCGAAACATTCAGTACTTC.

Comments on this clonotype: Just one base apart from a much larger clone, this may be a read error. CDR3 in DNA: TGTGCCAGCAGCCCGGGACAGGGTAATTCACACCTCCACTTT. It codes for CASSPGQGNSHLHF. The chain joins TRBV7-9 to TRBJ1-6; TRBD1 aligns across 9 bases. The germline gives CDR1 SEHNR, CDR2 FQNEAQ (reference sequence). This CDR3 is 14 amino acids long.

Worth noting for this clonotype: The junction and the germline gene differ at one end; a read error may be behind it. This chain connects TRBV2 to TRBJ2-5; perhaps TRBD1 as D (6 bases). In germline, CDR1 is SNHLY, CDR2 FYNNEI. The CDR3 is 13 amino acids. The CDR3 nucleotides read TGCGCCAGCAGACCCACAGGGCAAGAGGCCCAGTACTTC. Residues: CASRPTGQEAQYF.

This clonotype has a count of ten or more. The chain links TRBV28 to TRBJ2-1; 10 bases are shared with TRBD2. The V gene end was trimmed by 5 bases and the J gene end by 7 bases; junction bases not matched to a gene: 8. Germline assignment: CDR1 MDHEN and CDR2 SYDVKM. This CDR3 contains 15 residues. Written as DNA, the CDR3 is TGTGCCAGCAGTCTACCGGGACTAGCGTTAAATGAGCAGTTCTTC. Residues: CASSLPGLALNEQFF.

Concerning this clonotype itself: A read error is possible here, since a much larger clone lies one base away. The V call is TRBV5-1, the J call TRBJ1-2; perhaps TRBD1 as D (5 bases). The CDR3 runs 15 residues. V gave up 7 bases and J gave up 4 bases, with 20 bases separating them. Germline V gene data show CDR1 as SGHRS and CDR2 as YFSETQ. In DNA, the CDR3 is TGCGCCAGCTGGGACCCGACAGCGACCTTCTATGGCTACACCTTC. Its translation is CASWDPTATFYGYTF.

Concerning this clonotype: Sequence at one end of the junction differs from germline and may be a read error. J is TRBJ2-1 and V is TRBV30, with D perhaps TRBD1 or TRBD2 (5 bases each). Per germline, CDR1 GTSNPN and CDR2 SVGIG (reference sequence). The length of the CDR3 is 13 residues. The CDR3 DNA sequence: TGTGCCTGGCACCCCGGGACCCTTGGTGAGCAATTATTC. Translating it yields CAWHPGTLGEQLF.

This clonotype was counted once. It is likely a read error, because the conserved phenylalanine at the end of the CDR3 is missing. The chain recombines TRBV11-2 with TRBJ2-7, with TRBD2 identical over 8 bases. With V trimmed by 3 bases and J by 6 bases, 7 bases remained unmatched. The CDR3 totals 14 residues. Per the germline V gene, CDR1 is SGHAT and CDR2 is FQNNGV. The CDR3 coding sequence is TGTGCCAGCAGCTTGACTAGCGTGAGTTGCGAGCAGTACTTA. It codes for CASSLTSVSCEQYL.

The table lists this clonotype with many counts. This sequence joins TRBV12-3 or TRBV12-4 and TRBJ2-2; D is unclear. The CDR3 contains 14 residues. With 3 bases removed from V and 7 bases from J, the gap between germline ends came to 12 bases. CDR3 protein: CASSFGSVGGELFF. In nucleotides, the CDR3 is TGTGCCAGCAGTTTTGGATCGGTGGGCGGGGAGCTGTTTTTT.

V gene TRBV11-2 combines with J gene TRBJ2-3; 7 positions agree with TRBD2. Germline V gene lookup returns CDR1 SGHAT and CDR2 FQNNGV. CDR3 size: 15 residues. The V and J ends lost 4 bases and 10 bases, in that order; junction bases with no gene match: 14. The CDR3 protein is CASSSGLVGPEAQYF. In nucleotides, the CDR3 is TGTGCCAGCAGCTCTGGACTAGTGGGCCCAGAAGCGCAGTATTTT.

On this clonotype: The conserved final phenylalanine or tryptophan is absent from the CDR3, which likely points to a read error. The chain links TRBV29-1 to TRBJ2-5, with 8 bases identical to TRBD1. V trimming: 2 bases; J trimming: 4 bases; junction bases outside the gene matches: 3. The germline V gene encodes CDR1 SQVTM and CDR2 ANQGSEA. The CDR3 length is 13 residues. The CDR3 sequence: CSVEWTGRETQYL. The CDR3 bases are TGCAGCGTTGAATGGACAGGGCGAGAGACCCAGTACTTA.

This chain joins TRBV11-3 and TRBJ2-2; 11 bases align to TRBD2. Germline CDR1 is SGHNT and CDR2 is YENEEA. The CDR3 has 16 residues. CDR3 sequence (DNA): TGTATCAGCAGCTCTATTAGCGGGAGGGCGGCCGGGGAGCTGTTTTTT. Translation: CISSSISGRAAGELFF. Supplemented by reference TRBV11-3 and TRBJ2-2, the full variable domain reads EAGVVQSPRYKIIEKKQPVAFWCNPISGHNTLYWYLQNLGQGPELLIRYENEEAVDDSQLPKDRFSAERLKGVDSTLKIQPAELGDSAVYLCISSSISGRAAGELFFGEGSRLTVL.

Note on this clonotype: The CDR3 carries no conserved terminal phenylalanine or tryptophan, so it likely arises from a read error. The chain links TRBV6-1 to TRBJ2-3; 12 nucleotides align to TRBD2. The CDR3 sequence is 14 residues long. Germline V gene data show CDR1 as MNHNS and CDR2 as SASEGT. J lost 4 bases, V lost 5 bases, and 1 base had no gene match. CDR3 nucleotides: TGTGCCAGCAGTAGACTAGCGGGAGCAGATACGCAGTATTCT. Protein sequence: CASSRLAGADTQYS.

This clonotype was seen many times. The chain has TRBV6-5 and TRBJ2-7; 7 bases align to TRBD2. The CDR3 loop spans 14 amino acids. Germline-derived CDR1 and CDR2 are MNHEY and SVGAGI. V shed 5 bases and J 3 bases; nucleotides not matched to a gene: 7. In DNA form, the CDR3 reads TGTGCCAGCAGTCCCGGGGGGTACGGCTACGAGCAGTACTTC. It specifies CASSPGGYGYEQYF.

Of note for this clonotype: Compared with germline, one end of the junction differs, possibly owing to a read error. The V and J genes are TRBV6-1 and TRBJ2-7; D could derive from TRBD1 or TRBD2 (5 bases each). The CDR3 totals 14 residues. The germline V gene encodes CDR1 MNHNS and CDR2 SASEGT. The DNA for the CDR3 is TGTGCCAGCACTGAAGCTTTAGAGGGGTACGAGCAATACTTC. Translation gives CASTEALEGYEQYF.

This CDR3 is CACSLDLTSIYF. The CDR3 coding sequence is TGTGCCTGTAGTCTGGACCTTACTTCCATATATTTT. The chain links TRBV2 to TRBJ1-3; no definite D call. The germline CDR1 and CDR2 sequences are SNHLY and FYNNEI. The CDR3 length is 12 residues. Trimming cost V 11 bases and J 11 bases, with 19 bases left between them.

Notes on this clonotype: The conserved phenylalanine or tryptophan normally closing the CDR3 is absent here, so this likely arose from a read error. J is TRBJ2-3 and V is TRBV7-9, with D perhaps matching TRBD2 (5 bases). Germline CDR1 and CDR2: SEHNR and FQNEAQ (reference sequence). This CDR3 is built from 14 residues. Trimming removed 9 bases at V and 3 bases at J, with 16 bases between. CDR3 in amino acids: CARAEGRETDTQYV. As DNA, the CDR3 is TGTGCCAGGGCTGAGGGAAGGGAAACAGATACGCAGTATGTT.

The rearrangement joins TRBV11-2 to TRBJ2-7, with a possible D match to TRBD2 (7 bases). This CDR3 is 16 amino acids long. Germline CDR1 and CDR2: SGHAT and FQNNGV. CDR3 DNA sequence: TGTGTCAGGACGACTCCTGGACGGGAGGCAAGGGGGGAGCAGTACTTC. Its protein product is CVRTTPGREARGEQYF. Full variable domain (outside the CDR3, taken from reference TRBV11-2 and TRBJ2-7): EAGVAQSPRYKIIEKRQSVAFWCNPISGHATLYWYQQILGQGPKLLIQFQNNGVVDDSQLPKDRFSAERLKGVDSTLKIQPAKLEDSAVYLCVRTTPGREARGEQYFGPGTRLTVT.

Of note for this clonotype: Relative to the germline gene, one junction end is altered; a read error may explain this. This chain uses TRBV28 with TRBJ2-7; 8 bases map to TRBD1. The germline CDR1 and CDR2 sequences are MDHEN and SYDVKM. This CDR3 contains 15 residues. The CDR3 DNA is TGTGCCAGCAGACTAGGACAGGGACTCCCCTACGAGCACTACTTC. Its translation is CASRLGQGLPYEHYF.

Many counts were recorded for this clonotype. This chain links TRBV18 with TRBJ1-4; the D gene is possibly TRBD1 (6 bases). Trimming cost V 2 bases and J 0 bases, with 10 bases left between them. This CDR3 comprises 16 residues. Germline CDR1 reads KGHSH; CDR2 reads LQKENI. For the CDR3, the DNA is TGTGCCAGCTCACCAGGACAGTCAGCAACTAATGAAAAACTGTTTTTT. It codes for CASSPGQSATNEKLFF. Full variable domain (missing parts from reference TRBV18 and TRBJ1-4): NAGVMQNPRHLVRRRGQEARLRCSPMKGHSHVYWYRQLPEEGLKFMVYLQKENIIDESGMPKERFSAEFPKEGPSILRIQQVVRGDSAAYFCASSPGQSATNEKLFFGSGTQLSVL.

Details on this clonotype: At one end the junction does not follow the germline gene, possibly because of a read error. This chain uses TRBV12-3 or TRBV12-4 with TRBJ1-3; D is ambiguous. The CDR3 extends over 14 amino acids. The chain's CDR3 is CVTIQSTSGSTIYF. Written as DNA, the CDR3 is TGTGTCACCATACAGAGTACCTCTGGAAGCACCATATATTTT.

This clonotype was seen at least ten times. J is TRBJ2-7 and V is TRBV7-9, with D maybe TRBD2 (6 bases). V dropped 0 bases and J dropped 2 bases, with 11 bases sitting between them. Germline-derived CDR1 and CDR2 are SEHNR and FQNEAQ (reference sequence). This CDR3 contains 15 residues. In DNA form, the CDR3 reads TGTGCCAGCAGCTTAGCGGGGGGTTCTACCTACGAGCAGTACTTC. Translation gives CASSLAGGSTYEQYF.

The V and J genes are TRBV28 and TRBJ2-7; the match to TRBD1 covers 9 bases. Germline trimming cut 6 bases from V and 2 bases from J; bases unmatched to any gene: 11. The CDR3 length is 16 residues. Germline V gene sequence: CDR1 MDHEN, CDR2 SYDVKM. CDR3 protein: CASSPPDRGLTYEQYF. The CDR3 DNA reads as TGTGCCAGCAGCCCCCCGGACAGGGGCCTTACCTACGAGCAGTACTTC.

This clonotype has ten or more counts. The V and J genes are TRBV4-2 and TRBJ2-6; no definite D call. CDR3 length: 16 residues. Trimming shortened V by 4 bases and J by 1 base, and 11 bases separated the two germline ends. The germline V gene encodes CDR1 LGHNA and CDR2 YNFKEQ. CDR3 coding DNA: TGTGCCAGCAGCCGGACGCTAAATTCTGGGGCCAACGTCCTGACTTTC. Its protein product is CASSRTLNSGANVLTF.